This TCR beta chain was sequenced for a study of human T cells and chemical hapten exposure. Background on the study: Women made up most patients, who had alopecia areata, totalis or universalis. Study-wide results and limits: The study found that DPC sensitization did not change TCRs above 1 in 1000 frequency. Controls had significantly fewer large CDR3 similarity clusters than were formed by expanded TCRs.

Described time point: patch test 1, 2 weeks after DPC sensitization. The treatment: therapeutic diphenylcyclopropenone sensitization with weekly scalp DPC. Total RNA was isolated from unfractionated whole blood. V was cut by 4 bases and J by 5 bases, with 14 bases left in between. Germline CDR1 and CDR2: SGHTA and FQGTGA. The CDR3 contains 14 residues. With regard to this clonotype: What it recognizes is unknown.

TCRdb re-derived calls from the RACE reads in MiXCR, one entry per CDR3 protein. The profile shows some 380,000 distinct CDR3 sequences, around 5% of them singletons. Here the sequenced sample was whole blood, taken in connection with sensitization to the hapten diphenylcyclopropenone (DPC). The genes are TRBV7-3 and TRBJ2-5; TRBD1 might be the D (7 bases). The clonotype was recovered from a woman between 50 and 59 years old with alopecia areata. Some clones in this sample may be carry-over from other donors' samples. CDR3 amino acids: CASSSTGAGETQYF. The DNA for the CDR3 is TGTGCCAGCAGCTCTACAGGGGCGGGGGAGACCCAGTACTTC. The variable domain in full, with the rest retrieved from reference TRBV7-3 and TRBJ2-5, is GAGVSQTPSNKVTEKGKYVELRCDPISGHTALYWYRQSLGQGPEFLIYFQGTGAADDSGLPNDRFFAVRPEGSVSTLKIQRTERGDSAVYLCASSSTGAGETQYFGPGTRLLVL.